A selection of T cell receptor beta chains follows, all from one sample in a study of blood T cell repertoires in COVID-19. TCRdb's copy holds only in-frame clones and misses some; the assay was immunoSEQ multiplex PCR. Altogether 300,000 or so clones are present, roughly 90% being singletons, with the ten largest covering 5% to 7%. The sample consisted of peripheral blood. The receptors derive from a man between 18 and 35 years old who had recovered from COVID-19. The CDR3 runs from the conserved cysteine through the conserved F or W. The D gene is left open where the match is weak. Only part of the rows carry a size: once, few, many, or a class if the clone is expanded.

v_gene	j_gene	d_gene	abundance	CDR3aa	CDR3nt
TRBV5-4	TRBJ2-5	NA	NA	CASSLEAGVIETQYF	TGTGCCAGCAGCTTGGAGGCAGGGGTTATAGAGACCCAGTACTTC
TRBV19	TRBJ2-6	NA	NA	CASSIFFRDTARSGANVLTF	TGTGCCAGTAGTATTTTTTTTAGGGACACCGCCCGCTCTGGGGCCAACGTCCTGACTTTC
TRBV6-6	TRBJ1-2	TRBD1	NA	CASSGTGDNYGYTF	TGTGCCAGCAGCGGGACAGGGGATAACTATGGCTACACCTTC
TRBV5-6	TRBJ2-7	NA	NA	CASSLNYPSYEQYF	TGTGCCAGCAGCCTTAATTATCCCTCCTACGAGCAGTACTTC
TRBV19	TRBJ2-5	NA	few	CASGRPILDRQETQYF	TGTGCCAGTGGGCGCCCAATCTTGGACAGACAAGAGACCCAGTACTTC
TRBV27	TRBJ1-1	NA	NA	CASSTHTQGGAEAFF	TGTGCCAGCAGCACCCACACCCAGGGAGGAGCTGAAGCTTTCTTT
TRBV5-8	TRBJ2-4	TRBD1	NA	CASSFSQGVWPKNIQYF	TGTGCCAGCAGCTTTTCCCAGGGGGTTTGGCCCAAAAACATTCAGTACTTC
TRBV19	TRBJ2-1	NA	NA	CASKALGGADNEQFF	TGTGCCAGTAAGGCATTGGGGGGGGCTGACAATGAGCAGTTCTTC
TRBV7-2	TRBJ1-1	NA	NA	CASSTSRATNTEAFF	TGTGCCAGCAGCACGAGCAGGGCGACAAACACTGAAGCTTTCTTT
TRBV4-3	TRBJ1-2	NA	NA	CASSQGGLSTHGYTF	TGCGCCAGCAGCCAAGGCGGGTTGTCGACTCATGGCTACACCTTC
TRBV3-1/TRBV3-2	TRBJ2-5	TRBD1	NA	CASSQTGGRETQYF	TGTGCCAGCAGCCAGACAGGGGGTAGAGAGACCCAGTACTTC
TRBV27	TRBJ2-7	TRBD2	few	CASSLGRAYEQYF	TGTGCCAGCAGTCTAGGGAGGGCCTACGAGCAGTACTTC
TRBV5-4	TRBJ2-7	NA	few	CAREGHYEQYF	TGTGCCAGGGAGGGCCACTACGAGCAGTACTTC
TRBV19	TRBJ1-5	NA	NA	CASSPLGGLTNQPQHF	TGTGCCAGTAGTCCTCTGGGGGGGCTAACAAATCAGCCCCAGCATTTT
TRBV11-3	TRBJ2-3	TRBD1	NA	CASSTHRGADTQYF	TGTGCCAGCAGCACTCACAGGGGAGCAGATACGCAGTATTTT
TRBV19	TRBJ2-3	TRBD1	NA	CASSPATGGDFTQYF	TGTGCCAGTAGTCCTGCGACAGGGGGGGATTTTACGCAGTATTTT
TRBV7-6	TRBJ2-4	TRBD1	once	CASSLPGQSGGQNIQYF	TGTGCCAGCAGCTTGCCGGGGCAATCAGGGGGACAAAACATTCAGTACTTC